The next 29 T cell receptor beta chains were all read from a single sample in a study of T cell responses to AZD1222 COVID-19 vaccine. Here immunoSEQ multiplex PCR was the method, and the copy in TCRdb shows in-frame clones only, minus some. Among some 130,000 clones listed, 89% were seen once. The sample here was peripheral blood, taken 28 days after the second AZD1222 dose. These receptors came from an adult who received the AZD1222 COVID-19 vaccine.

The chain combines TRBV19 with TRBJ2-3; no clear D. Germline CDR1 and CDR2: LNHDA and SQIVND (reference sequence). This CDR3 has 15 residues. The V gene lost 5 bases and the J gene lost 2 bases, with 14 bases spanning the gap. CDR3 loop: CASSWQLSLTDTQYF. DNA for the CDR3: TGTGCCAGTAGTTGGCAGCTTTCCCTCACAGATACGCAGTATTTT. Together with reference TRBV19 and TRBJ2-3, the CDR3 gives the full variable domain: DGGITQSPKYLFRKEGQNVTLSCEQNLNHDAMYWYRQDPGQGLRLIYYSQIVNDFQKGDIAEGYSVSREKKESFPLTVTSAQKNPTAFYLCASSWQLSLTDTQYFGPGTRLTVL.

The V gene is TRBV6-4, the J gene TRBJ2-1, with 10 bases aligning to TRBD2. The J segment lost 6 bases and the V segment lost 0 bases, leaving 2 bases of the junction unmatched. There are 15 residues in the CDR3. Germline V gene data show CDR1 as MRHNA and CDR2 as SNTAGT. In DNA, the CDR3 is TGTGCCAGCAGTGACTCGAGCGGGGGGGCCAATGAGCAGTTCTTC. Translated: CASSDSSGGANEQFF.

The chain's CDR3 is CASGLVLGPRGGTDTQYF. Here the CDR3 DNA reads TGTGCTAGTGGTTTGGTACTTGGGCCCAGGGGGGGGACAGATACGCAGTATTTT. The rearrangement uses TRBV12-5 and TRBJ2-3; TRBD1 or TRBD2 may be the D gene (7 bases each). V lost 0 bases, J lost 3 bases, and 19 bases lay in between. CDR1 is LGHNT and CDR2 is FRNRAP in the germline V gene. The CDR3 runs to 18 residues. Full variable domain (rest looked up from reference TRBV12-5 and TRBJ2-3): DARVTQTPRHKVTEMGQEVTMRCQPILGHNTVFWYRQTMMQGLELLAYFRNRAPLDDSGMPKDRFSAEMPDATLATLKIQPSEPRDSAVYFCASGLVLGPRGGTDTQYFGPGTRLTVL.

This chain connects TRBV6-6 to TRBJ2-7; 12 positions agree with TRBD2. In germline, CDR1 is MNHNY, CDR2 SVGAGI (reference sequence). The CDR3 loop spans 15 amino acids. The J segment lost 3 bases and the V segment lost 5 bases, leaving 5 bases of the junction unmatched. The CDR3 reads CASSTPGLAGYEQYF. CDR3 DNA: TGTGCCAGCAGTACCCCGGGACTAGCGGGCTACGAGCAGTACTTC.

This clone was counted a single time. DNA for the CDR3: TGTGCCAGCAGCTTGGTTTCGGGGGCGGTGAACACTGAAGCTTTCTTT. This gives the protein CASSLVSGAVNTEAFF. The V and J genes are TRBV5-6 and TRBJ1-1; D might be TRBD1 (6 bases). Trimming removed 0 bases at V and 0 bases at J, with 12 bases between. CDR1 and CDR2 (germline): SGHDT, YYEEEE. The CDR3 has 16 residues.

The DNA of the CDR3 is TGCGCCAGCAGCCCCGGGGACAGGGCTGGCGAGCAGTACTTC. It translates to CASSPGDRAGEQYF. This chain links TRBV5-1 with TRBJ2-7; 9 bases map to TRBD1. V dropped 4 bases and J dropped 6; count of bases not matched to a gene: 8. Germline assignment: CDR1 SGHRS and CDR2 YFSETQ. This CDR3 comprises 14 residues.

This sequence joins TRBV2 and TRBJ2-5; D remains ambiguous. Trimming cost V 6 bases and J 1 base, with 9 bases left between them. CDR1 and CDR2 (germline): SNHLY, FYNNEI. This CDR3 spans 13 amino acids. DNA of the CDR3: TGTGCCAGCAGCCGGGCGCCCCAAGAGACCCAGTACTTC. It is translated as CASSRAPQETQYF.

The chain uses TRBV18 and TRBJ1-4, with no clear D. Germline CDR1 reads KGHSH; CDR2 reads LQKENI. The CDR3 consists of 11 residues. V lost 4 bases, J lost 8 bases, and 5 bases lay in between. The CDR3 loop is CASSLGEKLFF. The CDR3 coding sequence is TGTGCCAGCTCACTAGGGGAAAAACTGTTTTTT.

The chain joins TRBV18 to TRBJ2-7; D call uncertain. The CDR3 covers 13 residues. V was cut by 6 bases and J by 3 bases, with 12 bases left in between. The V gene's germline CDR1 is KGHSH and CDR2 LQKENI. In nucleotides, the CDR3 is TGTGCCAGCTCGCAAGCTTTAGACTACGAGCAGTACTTC. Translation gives CASSQALDYEQYF.

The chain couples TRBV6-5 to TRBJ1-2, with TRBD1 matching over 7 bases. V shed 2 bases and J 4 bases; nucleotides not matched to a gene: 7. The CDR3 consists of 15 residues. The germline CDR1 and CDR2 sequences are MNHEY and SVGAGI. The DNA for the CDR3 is TGTGCCAGCAGTTACGCCTACAGGGGCGGCTATGGCTACACCTTC. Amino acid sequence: CASSYAYRGGYGYTF.

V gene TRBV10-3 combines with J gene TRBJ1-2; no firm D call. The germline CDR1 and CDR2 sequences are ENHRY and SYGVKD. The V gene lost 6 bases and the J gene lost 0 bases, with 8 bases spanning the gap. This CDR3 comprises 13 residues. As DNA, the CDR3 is TGTGCCATCAGGAATCAATCTAACTATGGCTACACCTTC. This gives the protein CAIRNQSNYGYTF.

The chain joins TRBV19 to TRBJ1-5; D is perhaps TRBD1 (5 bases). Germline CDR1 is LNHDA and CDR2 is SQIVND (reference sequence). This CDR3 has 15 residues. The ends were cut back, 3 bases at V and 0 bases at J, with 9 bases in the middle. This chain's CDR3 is CASSMVGTSNQPQHF. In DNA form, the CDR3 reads TGTGCCAGTAGTATGGTTGGGACTAGCAATCAGCCCCAGCATTTT.

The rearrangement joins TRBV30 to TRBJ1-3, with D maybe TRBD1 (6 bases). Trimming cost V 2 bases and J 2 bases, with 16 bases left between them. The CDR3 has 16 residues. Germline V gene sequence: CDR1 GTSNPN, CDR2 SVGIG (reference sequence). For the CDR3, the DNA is TGTGCCTGGAGTATATCAGGGGAGTTCCCTGGAAACACCATATATTTT. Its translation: CAWSISGEFPGNTIYF.

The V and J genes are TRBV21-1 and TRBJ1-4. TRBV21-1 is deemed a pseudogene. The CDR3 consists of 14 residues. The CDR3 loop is CASSIARGREKLFF. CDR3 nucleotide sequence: TGTGCCAGCAGCATAGCCCGTGGGAGGGAAAAACTGTTTTTT.

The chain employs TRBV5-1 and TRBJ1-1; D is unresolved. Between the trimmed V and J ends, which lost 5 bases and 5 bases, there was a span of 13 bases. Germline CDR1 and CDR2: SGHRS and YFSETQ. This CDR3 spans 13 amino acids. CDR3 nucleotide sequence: TGCGCCAGCAGACCCCGAGAGGGTACTGAAGCTTTCTTT. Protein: CASRPREGTEAFF.

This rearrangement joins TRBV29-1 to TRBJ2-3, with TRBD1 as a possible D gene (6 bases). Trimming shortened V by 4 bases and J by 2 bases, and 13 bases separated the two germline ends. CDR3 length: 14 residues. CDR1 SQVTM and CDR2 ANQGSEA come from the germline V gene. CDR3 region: CSVGRQGPTDTQYF. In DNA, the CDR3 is TGCAGCGTTGGGCGCCAGGGGCCCACAGATACGCAGTATTTT.

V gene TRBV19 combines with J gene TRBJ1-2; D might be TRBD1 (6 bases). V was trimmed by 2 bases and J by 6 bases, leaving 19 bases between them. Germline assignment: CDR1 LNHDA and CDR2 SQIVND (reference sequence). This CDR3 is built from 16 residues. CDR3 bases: TGTGCCAGTAGTATAAGGGGGGTCCTGACTATTGATGGCTACACCTTC. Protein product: CASSIRGVLTIDGYTF.

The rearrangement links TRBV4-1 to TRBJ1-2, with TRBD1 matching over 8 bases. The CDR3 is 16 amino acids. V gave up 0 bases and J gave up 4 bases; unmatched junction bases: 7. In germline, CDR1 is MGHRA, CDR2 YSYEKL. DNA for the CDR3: TGCGCCAGCAGCCAAGAGGGGGACAGGACTGTCTATGGCTACACCTTC. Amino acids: CASSQEGDRTVYGYTF.

CDR3 protein: CAWSGAPGDTEAFF. The DNA of the CDR3 is TGTGCCTGGAGTGGGGCCCCCGGGGACACTGAAGCTTTCTTT. V and J are TRBV30 and TRBJ1-1; unclear D gene. Trimming stripped 1 base from V and 3 bases from J, with 12 bases between. Germline CDR1 reads GTSNPN; CDR2 reads SVGIG (reference sequence). The CDR3 contains 14 residues.

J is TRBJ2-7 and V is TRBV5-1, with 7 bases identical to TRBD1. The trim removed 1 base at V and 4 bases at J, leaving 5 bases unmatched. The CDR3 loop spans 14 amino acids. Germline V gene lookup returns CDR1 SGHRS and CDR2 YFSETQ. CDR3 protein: CASSLQGVPYEQYF. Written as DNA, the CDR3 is TGCGCCAGCAGCTTGCAGGGGGTACCATACGAGCAGTACTTC.

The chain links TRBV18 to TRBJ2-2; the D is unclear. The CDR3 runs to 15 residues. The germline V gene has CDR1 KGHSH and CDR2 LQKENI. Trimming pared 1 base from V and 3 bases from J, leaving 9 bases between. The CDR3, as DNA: TGTGCCAGCTCACCACGTCAGGCGGACACCGGGGAGCTGTTTTTT. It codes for CASSPRQADTGELFF. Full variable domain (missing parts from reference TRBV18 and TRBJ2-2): NAGVMQNPRHLVRRRGQEARLRCSPMKGHSHVYWYRQLPEEGLKFMVYLQKENIIDESGMPKERFSAEFPKEGPSILRIQQVVRGDSAAYFCASSPRQADTGELFFGEGSRLTVL.

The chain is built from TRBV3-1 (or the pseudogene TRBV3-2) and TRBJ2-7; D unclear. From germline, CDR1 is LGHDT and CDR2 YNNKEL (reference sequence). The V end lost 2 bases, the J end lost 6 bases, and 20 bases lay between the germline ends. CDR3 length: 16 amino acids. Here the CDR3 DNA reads TGTGCCAGCAGCCAACCCTACACGACCCGGAAACTCGAGCAGTACTTC. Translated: CASSQPYTTRKLEQYF.

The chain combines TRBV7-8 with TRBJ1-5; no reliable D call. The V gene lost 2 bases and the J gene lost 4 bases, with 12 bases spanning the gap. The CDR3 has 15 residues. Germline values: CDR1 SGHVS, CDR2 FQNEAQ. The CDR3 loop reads CASSLNWAGNQPQHF. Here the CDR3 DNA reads TGTGCCAGCAGCTTAAACTGGGCGGGGAATCAGCCCCAGCATTTT.

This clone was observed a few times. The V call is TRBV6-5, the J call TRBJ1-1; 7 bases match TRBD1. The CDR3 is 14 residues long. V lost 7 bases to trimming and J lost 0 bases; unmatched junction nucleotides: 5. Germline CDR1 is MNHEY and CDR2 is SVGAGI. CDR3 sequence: CASTRQGLNTEAFF. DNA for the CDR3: TGTGCCAGCACCCGACAGGGCCTGAACACTGAAGCTTTCTTT.

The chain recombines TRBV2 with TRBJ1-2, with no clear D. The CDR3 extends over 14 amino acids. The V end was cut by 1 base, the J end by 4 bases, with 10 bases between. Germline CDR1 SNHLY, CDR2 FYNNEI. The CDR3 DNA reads TGTGCCAGCAGTGAAGTCCCCCTTTCCTATGGCTACACCTTC. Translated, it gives CASSEVPLSYGYTF.

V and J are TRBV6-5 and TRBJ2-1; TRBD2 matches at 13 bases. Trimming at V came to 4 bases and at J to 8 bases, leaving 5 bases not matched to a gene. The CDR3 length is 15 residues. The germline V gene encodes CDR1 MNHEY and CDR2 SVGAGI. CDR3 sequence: CASSLTSGGSDEQFF. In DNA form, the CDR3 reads TGTGCCAGCAGTTTGACTAGCGGGGGGAGCGATGAGCAGTTCTTC.

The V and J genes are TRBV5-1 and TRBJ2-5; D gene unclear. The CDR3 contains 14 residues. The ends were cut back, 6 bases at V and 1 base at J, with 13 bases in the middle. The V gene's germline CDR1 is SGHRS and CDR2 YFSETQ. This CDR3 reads CASTPQRPQETQYF. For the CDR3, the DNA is TGCGCCAGCACCCCACAGAGACCCCAAGAGACCCAGTACTTC.

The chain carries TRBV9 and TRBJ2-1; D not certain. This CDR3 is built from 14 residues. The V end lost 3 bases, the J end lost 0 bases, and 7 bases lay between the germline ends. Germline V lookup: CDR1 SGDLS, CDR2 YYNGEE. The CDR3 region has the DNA TGTGCCAGCAGCGATCGCAGCTCCTACAATGAGCAGTTCTTC. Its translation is CASSDRSSYNEQFF.

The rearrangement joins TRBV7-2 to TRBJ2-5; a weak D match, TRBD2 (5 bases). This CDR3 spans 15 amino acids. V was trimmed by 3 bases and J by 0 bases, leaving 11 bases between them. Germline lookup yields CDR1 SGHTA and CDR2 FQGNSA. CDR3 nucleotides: TGTGCCAGCAGCTTTTCCGGACTCCACCAAGAGACCCAGTACTTC. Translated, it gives CASSFSGLHQETQYF.